This TCR beta chain comes out of a study of human CD8 memory T cell subsets. CDR3 length: 16 amino acids. CDR1 and CDR2 (germline): LNHDA, SQIVND (reference sequence). UMI-labeled 5' RACE was used to make TCR beta libraries. As originally analysed: Every library of TCR beta sequences contained functional CDR3 beta clonotypes numbering between roughly 2,700 and 20,000. TCRdb processed the 5' RACE reads again and assigns one entry to each CDR3 protein, with no DNA. TCRdb's processing, not the authors', yielded these V and J calls. In total, the table holds around 12,000 distinct CDR3 sequences. This clonotype shows up as medium-sized by frequency. The antigen is unknown. Buffy coats donated by healthy individuals were the origin of the PBMC. The source of the RNA was duplicate vials containing around 140,000 sorted CD8+ T cells for each subset. Study-wide findings and caveats: There was only minimal overlap between the repertoires of stem-like memory and precursor exhausted T cells.

The receptor comes from a human donor in good health. Sequencing input: CD8+ T cells from PBMCs. The rearrangement joins TRBV19 to TRBJ1-1. CDR3 region: CASSDPETHFYTEAFF.